Listed here are 11 T cell receptor beta chains from one sample, sequenced in a study of OX40 agonist ivuxolimab in advanced cancers. Sequencing used immunoSEQ multiplex PCR; TCRdb keeps in-frame clones, though not all of them. The table includes 40,000 to 60,000 clones, 84% detected once. This sample comprised CD4+ or CD8+ T cells sorted from blood, obtained in a trial of the OX40 agonist ivuxolimab. These receptors all come from an adult with an advanced solid tumor such as melanoma, head and neck, liver or kidney cancer.

The chain recombines TRBV29-1 with TRBJ1-5; TRBD1 matches 8 bases. Trimming removed 4 bases from V and 4 bases from J; junction bases left unmatched: 6. CDR3 length: 14 residues. In germline, CDR1 is SQVTM, CDR2 ANQGSEA. The CDR3 nucleotides are TGCAGCGTTGCGGTCACAGGGGGTAATCAGCCCCAGCATTTT. Its translation: CSVAVTGGNQPQHF.

The genes are TRBV2 and TRBJ1-6; D is uncertain. The CDR3 length is 12 residues. V lost 3 bases and J lost 13, with 10 bases in between. The V gene's germline CDR1 is SNHLY and CDR2 FYNNEI. The CDR3 nucleotides are TGTGCCAGCAGTGATGGAGGAAGTCCCCTCCACTTT. Its translation is CASSDGGSPLHF.

This chain links TRBV7-9 with TRBJ1-5; 8 positions match TRBD1. The CDR3 runs to 15 residues. The V gene end was trimmed by 5 bases and the J gene end by 4 bases; junction bases not matched to a gene: 7. From germline, CDR1 is SEHNR and CDR2 FQNEAQ (reference sequence). CDR3 in DNA: TGTGCCAGCAGCCGGACAGGGATTGAAAATCAGCCCCAGCATTTT. Translation gives CASSRTGIENQPQHF.

The chain employs TRBV7-9 and TRBJ1-1; 7 bases fit TRBD1. The junction had 12 bases not matched to a gene; V was cut back by 4 bases and J by 4 bases. This CDR3 has 16 amino acids. Germline values: CDR1 SEHNR, CDR2 FQNEAQ (reference sequence). The CDR3 DNA is TGTGCCAGCAGCTCCAACCTGGGACAGAAGGGCACTGAAGCTTTCTTT. Amino acid sequence: CASSSNLGQKGTEAFF.

This clone was recorded only once. The rearrangement links TRBV6-5 to TRBJ2-7, with D perhaps being TRBD1 or TRBD2 (5 bases each). The V end was cut by 6 bases, the J end by 6 bases, with 12 bases between. The CDR3 sequence is 12 residues long. Germline assignment: CDR1 MNHEY and CDR2 SVGAGI. CDR3 sequence reads: CASRVPRGEQYF. The CDR3 DNA follows: TGTGCCAGCAGGGTACCGAGGGGCGAGCAGTACTTC.

V gene TRBV5-1 combines with J gene TRBJ1-5, with TRBD1 as a possible D gene (6 bases). This CDR3 is 14 amino acids long. The V end lost 2 bases, the J end lost 4 bases, and 10 bases lay between the germline ends. Germline CDR1 and CDR2: SGHRS and YFSETQ. The DNA of the CDR3 is TGCGCCAGCAGCTTAGGGACACCTAATCAGCCCCAGCATTTT. It codes for CASSLGTPNQPQHF.

This sequence joins TRBV2 and TRBJ2-7; possible D gene TRBD2, 6 bases. Trimming stripped 7 bases from V and 1 base from J, with 8 bases between. CDR1 is SNHLY, CDR2 FYNNEI, per germline. The CDR3 has 12 residues. CDR3 in amino acids: CASTGTSYEQYF. DNA of the CDR3: TGTGCCAGCACTGGGACTTCCTACGAGCAGTACTTC. Supplemented by reference TRBV2 and TRBJ2-7, the full variable domain reads EPEVTQTPSHQVTQMGQEVILRCVPISNHLYFYWYRQILGQKVEFLVSFYNNEISEKSEIFDDQFSVERPDGSNFTLKIRSTKLEDSAMYFCASTGTSYEQYFGPGTRLTVT.

This rearrangement joins TRBV2 to TRBJ2-5, with D possibly matching TRBD1 (6 bases). This CDR3 has 13 amino acids. In germline, CDR1 is SNHLY, CDR2 FYNNEI. Deletions cut 6 bases from V and 2 bases from J, with 10 bases between. The CDR3 DNA is TGTGCCAGCAGCCAGACAGGTCAAGAGACCCAGTACTTC. Encoded protein: CASSQTGQETQYF.

This clone was counted once. The gene calls are TRBV19 and TRBJ1-2; TRBD1 matches at 7 bases. The CDR3 has 14 amino acids. The germline gives CDR1 LNHDA, CDR2 SQIVND (reference sequence). V gave up 5 bases and J gave up 4 bases; unmatched junction bases: 7. The CDR3 region is CASSRRQGGYGYTF. The CDR3 nucleotides are TGTGCCAGTAGTCGACGACAGGGAGGCTATGGCTACACCTTC. Full variable domain (remainder filled in from reference TRBV19 and TRBJ1-2): DGGITQSPKYLFRKEGQNVTLSCEQNLNHDAMYWYRQDPGQGLRLIYYSQIVNDFQKGDIAEGYSVSREKKESFPLTVTSAQKNPTAFYLCASSRRQGGYGYTFGSGTRLTVV.

As DNA, the CDR3 is TGCAGTGCTAGAGATATCAGCGAGCAGTACTTC. Amino acid sequence: CSARDISEQYF. V usage is TRBV20-1 and J usage is TRBJ2-7, with unresolved D. V shed 0 bases and J shed 6 bases, with 6 bases lying between them. CDR3 length equals 11 residues. The germline CDR1 and CDR2 sequences are DFQATT and SNEGSKA (reference sequence).

This clone was counted a few times. V is TRBV7-2 and J is TRBJ2-1; possibly TRBD1 for D (6 bases). This CDR3 is built from 11 residues. Trimming took 8 bases from V and 5 from J, leaving 7 bases between them. The germline CDR1 and CDR2 sequences are SGHTA and FQGNSA. The CDR3 reads CASGGHNEQFF. The CDR3 coding sequence is TGTGCCAGCGGGGGCCACAATGAGCAGTTCTTC.